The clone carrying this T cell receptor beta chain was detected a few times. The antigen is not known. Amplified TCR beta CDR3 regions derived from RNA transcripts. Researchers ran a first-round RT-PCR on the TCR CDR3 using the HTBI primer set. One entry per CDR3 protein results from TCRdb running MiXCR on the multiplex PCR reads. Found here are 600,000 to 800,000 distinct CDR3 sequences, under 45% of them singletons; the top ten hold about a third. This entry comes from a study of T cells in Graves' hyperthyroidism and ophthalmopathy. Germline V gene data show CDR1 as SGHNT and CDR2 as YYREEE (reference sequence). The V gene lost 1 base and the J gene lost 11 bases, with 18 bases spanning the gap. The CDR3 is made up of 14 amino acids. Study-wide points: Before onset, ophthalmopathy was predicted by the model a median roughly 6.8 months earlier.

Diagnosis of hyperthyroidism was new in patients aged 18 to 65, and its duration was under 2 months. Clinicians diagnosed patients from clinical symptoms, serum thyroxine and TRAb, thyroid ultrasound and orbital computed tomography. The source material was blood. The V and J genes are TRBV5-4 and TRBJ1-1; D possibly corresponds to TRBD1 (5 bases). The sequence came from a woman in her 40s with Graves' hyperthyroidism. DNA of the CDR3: TGTGCCAGCAGCTTGAAAGGACATTTCCCAGGGGCTTTCTTT. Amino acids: CASSLKGHFPGAFF.